This T cell receptor beta chain stems from a study of Ad26.COV2.S vaccination and SARS-CoV-2 variants. Whole-study results and caveats: Substantial breadth in spike-specific CD8+ and CD4+ T cell responses was reportedly seen after vaccination. Vaccinees displayed broader spike-specific TCR repertoires than placebo recipients.

Stated treatment: roughly 18 received Ad26.COV2.S at low or high dose, single or two shots; about 5 received placebo; per-sample allocation not given. The samples date from day 63 after the first vaccine or placebo injection. From germline, CDR1 is GTSNPN and CDR2 SVGIG (reference sequence). Trimming cost V 8 bases and J 4 bases, with 17 bases left between them. The CDR3 has 13 amino acids. TCRdb's table, derived via immunoSEQ multiplex PCR, lists solely in-frame clones and lacks some. The sample has around 270,000 clones; roughly 89% are singletons. Regarding this clone: Its target is unknown.

The clonotype originates from a person between 18 and 59 years old who received the Ad26.COV2.S COVID-19 vaccine or a placebo. This sequence joins TRBV30 and TRBJ1-2, with a tentative D call TRBD1 (6 bases). The source material was peripheral blood, sampled in a trial of Ad26.COV2.S vaccine versus placebo. The CDR3 region has the DNA TGTGCCCACCATCCGGGACAAGTCTATGGCTACACCTTC. Encoded protein: CAHHPGQVYGYTF.